This TCR beta chain was sequenced during a study of spatial heterogeneity in lung cancer. Across the study: Consistently, beta-chain sequences turned up in larger numbers than alpha-chain sequences did. General study results and limits: Blood carried ubiquitous expanded tumor TCRs more at resection than follow-up.

CDR3 length: 14 residues. Germline V CDR1 and CDR2: SGHDT, YYEEEE. V was pared by 4 bases and J by 1 base, with 11 bases between. TCRdb re-derived calls from the 5' RACE reads in MiXCR, one entry per CDR3 protein. The repertoire holds roughly 48,000 distinct CDR3 sequences, with approximately 12% as singletons. To note about this clonotype: The antigen is undetermined.

Time point described: sample taken at primary tumor resection. Without sorting, whole RNA was sequenced from tumor, nontumor lung or frozen PBMC. Sequenced material: PBMCs, taken at surgery. The TCR comes from a female donor with early-stage non-small cell lung cancer. The chain employs TRBV5-6 and TRBJ1-1, with a possible D match to TRBD1 (5 bases). The CDR3 sequence: CASSPGHPNTEAFF. The CDR3 nucleotides are TGTGCCAGCAGCCCCGGACACCCGAACACTGAAGCTTTCTTT.